The 26 T cell receptor beta chains below all came from one sample that was sequenced in a study of lymphopenia after photon versus proton radiotherapy. Clones were read by immunoSEQ multiplex PCR, and TCRdb kept only the in-frame ones, dropping some. The profile covers 150,000 or so clones, with 80% to 90% appearing a single time and around 4.6% taken by the ten largest. Source: peripheral blood, taken from a patient treated with photon-based radiotherapy. The source is a middle-aged man with gastric cancer.

The rearrangement links TRBV11-3 to TRBJ2-3; TRBD2 might be the D (6 bases). Looked up from germline, CDR1 is SGHNT and CDR2 is YENEEA. V was cut by 1 base and J by 4 bases, with 18 bases left in between. The CDR3 totals 17 residues. CDR3: CASSLGLTRGSADTQYF. The CDR3 DNA is TGTGCCAGCAGCTTAGGGCTGACACGGGGGAGCGCAGATACGCAGTATTTT.

The chain carries TRBV5-1 and TRBJ2-1, with 11 bases matching TRBD2. CDR3 size: 14 residues. With V trimmed by 5 bases and J by 9 bases, 7 bases remained unmatched. Germline V gives CDR1 SGHRS, CDR2 YFSETQ. The CDR3 region is CASSAGTSGFEQFF. In nucleotides, the CDR3 is TGCGCCAGCAGTGCCGGGACTAGCGGATTTGAGCAGTTCTTC. Using reference TRBV5-1 and TRBJ2-1 for the parts outside the CDR3, the full variable domain is KAGVTQTPRYLIKTRGQQVTLSCSPISGHRSVSWYQQTPGQGLQFLFEYFSETQRNKGNFPGRFSGRQFSNSRSEMNVSTLELGDSALYLCASSAGTSGFEQFFGPGTRLTVL.

The chain has TRBV19 and TRBJ2-3, with 8 nucleotides matching TRBD2. Germline assignment: CDR1 LNHDA and CDR2 SQIVND (reference sequence). The CDR3 loop spans 16 amino acids. V trimming: 1 base; J trimming: 2 bases; junction bases outside the gene matches: 5. The CDR3 spells CASSIGSGSVTDTQYF. CDR3 sequence (DNA): TGTGCCAGTAGTATAGGAAGCGGGAGCGTCACAGATACGCAGTATTTT.

This rearrangement joins TRBV27 to TRBJ1-2; D might be TRBD1 (6 bases). Germline values: CDR1 MNHEY, CDR2 SMNVEV (reference sequence). The CDR3 covers 14 residues. Trimming stripped 6 bases from V and 4 bases from J, with 15 bases between. The CDR3 reads CASSMDSWGYGYTF. CDR3 DNA sequence: TGTGCCAGCAGCATGGACAGCTGGGGCTATGGCTACACCTTC.

This clone turned up a few times. J is TRBJ2-7 and V is TRBV7-9, with D perhaps TRBD1 (5 bases). CDR1 and CDR2 (germline): SEHNR, FQNEAQ (reference sequence). Trimming took off 5 bases at V and 3 bases at J, with 17 bases between the two ends. CDR3 length: 15 residues. The CDR3 reads CASSQGQPSLYEQYF. The DNA for the CDR3 is TGTGCCAGCAGCCAAGGACAACCGAGCCTCTACGAGCAGTACTTC.

V and J are TRBV30 and TRBJ2-1; the match to TRBD2 covers 8 bases. Germline V gene sequence: CDR1 GTSNPN, CDR2 SVGIG (reference sequence). The junction had 5 bases not matched to a gene; V was cut back by 0 bases and J by 10 bases. The CDR3 loop spans 13 amino acids. The CDR3: CAWSVGTRTEQFF. As DNA, the CDR3 is TGTGCCTGGAGTGTAGGGACTAGAACGGAGCAGTTCTTC.

The chain uses TRBV2 and TRBJ2-3; D not resolved. Trimming removed 6 bases from V and 3 bases from J, with 10 bases in between. The CDR3 is made up of 13 amino acids. CDR1 SNHLY and CDR2 FYNNEI come from the germline V gene. The CDR3 loop reads CASSRQQTDTQYF. CDR3 DNA sequence: TGTGCCAGCAGCCGGCAGCAAACAGATACGCAGTATTTT.

The chain recombines TRBV11-2 with TRBJ1-4; 8 positions match TRBD1. CDR1 and CDR2 (germline): SGHAT, FQNNGV. With V trimmed by 5 bases and J by 4 bases, 9 bases remained unmatched. CDR3 size: 16 residues. CDR3: CASSNRTGRLNEKLFF. In nucleotides, the CDR3 is TGTGCCAGCAGCAATCGGACAGGGAGGCTTAATGAAAAACTGTTTTTT.

The chain is built from TRBV6-1 and TRBJ2-7; tentatively, D is TRBD2 (6 bases). V gave up 3 bases and J gave up 3 bases, with 12 bases separating them. Per the germline V gene, CDR1 is MNHNS and CDR2 is SASEGT. There are 14 residues in the CDR3. CDR3 sequence (DNA): TGTGCCAGCAGTGACGGACGGGACTTCTACGAGCAGTACTTC. The encoded protein is CASSDGRDFYEQYF.

The genes are TRBV6-6 and TRBJ1-1; D is ambiguous. V was cut by 8 bases and J by 2 bases, with 12 bases left in between. This CDR3 region has 13 residues. The V gene's germline CDR1 is MNHNY and CDR2 SVGAGI (reference sequence). CDR3 loop: CASLAGSNTEAFF. For the CDR3, the DNA is TGTGCCAGCTTGGCGGGTTCTAACACTGAAGCTTTCTTT.

This sequence joins TRBV5-6 and TRBJ2-7, with TRBD2 identical over 11 bases. CDR3 size: 15 residues. Germline CDR1 is SGHDT and CDR2 is YYEEEE. The J segment lost 4 bases and the V segment lost 4 bases, leaving 7 bases of the junction unmatched. CDR3 amino acids: CASSAGTSGAYEQYF. The CDR3, as DNA: TGTGCCAGCAGCGCCGGGACTAGCGGAGCGTACGAGCAGTACTTC.

The chain is built from TRBV9 and TRBJ2-3; no clear D gene. CDR3 size: 14 residues. Germline V gene sequence: CDR1 SGDLS, CDR2 YYNGEE. The germline V and J ends were trimmed by 0 bases and 5 bases, with 10 bases remaining between them. The CDR3 coding sequence is TGTGCCAGCAGCGTAGGTGAGATGGAAGATACGCAGTATTTT. Translated: CASSVGEMEDTQYF.

The gene calls are TRBV2 and TRBJ1-1; possibly TRBD1 for D (5 bases). Germline CDR1 is SNHLY and CDR2 is FYNNEI. The CDR3 runs to 14 residues. Trimming left V 4 bases short and J 5 bases short, with 14 bases between. The DNA for the CDR3 is TGTGCCAGCAGTGGGGCAGGGAAGGGGACTGAAGCTTTCTTT. Its protein is CASSGAGKGTEAFF. Variable domain in full (rest from reference TRBV2 and TRBJ1-1): EPEVTQTPSHQVTQMGQEVILRCVPISNHLYFYWYRQILGQKVEFLVSFYNNEISEKSEIFDDQFSVERPDGSNFTLKIRSTKLEDSAMYFCASSGAGKGTEAFFGQGTRLTVV.

The chain links TRBV11-2 to TRBJ2-7; tentatively, D is TRBD1 (5 bases). The CDR3 loop spans 13 amino acids. The V gene's germline CDR1 is SGHAT and CDR2 FQNNGV. V was clipped by 0 bases and J by 7 bases, with 10 bases between them. The CDR3 loop reads CASSLDQGREQYF. CDR3 sequence (DNA): TGTGCCAGCAGCTTAGACCAGGGTAGGGAGCAGTACTTC.

This chain joins TRBV11-2 and TRBJ1-2; no clear D gene. CDR1 and CDR2 from the germline V gene are SGHAT and FQNNGV. CDR3 size: 13 residues. V was shortened by 3 bases and J by 1 base, with 6 bases between the two germline ends. CDR3 loop: CASSLTNNYGYTF. CDR3 nucleotide sequence: TGTGCCAGCAGCTTGACGAATAACTATGGCTACACCTTC. Using reference TRBV11-2 and TRBJ1-2 for the parts outside the CDR3, the full variable domain is EAGVAQSPRYKIIEKRQSVAFWCNPISGHATLYWYQQILGQGPKLLIQFQNNGVVDDSQLPKDRFSAERLKGVDSTLKIQPAKLEDSAVYLCASSLTNNYGYTFGSGTRLTVV.

The chain uses TRBV9 and TRBJ2-1, with TRBD2 matching 11 bases. CDR1 and CDR2 from the germline V gene are SGDLS and YYNGEE. Trimming took 1 base from V and 12 from J; bases not matched to a gene: 12. The length of the CDR3 is 16 residues. In DNA form, the CDR3 reads TGTGCCAGCAGCGTATGGCTACTAGCGGGAGTACCAATGCAGTTCTTC. This sequence encodes CASSVWLLAGVPMQFF. Together with reference TRBV9 and TRBJ2-1, the CDR3 gives the full variable domain: DSGVTQTPKHLITATGQRVTLRCSPRSGDLSVYWYQQSLDQGLQFLIQYYNGEERAKGNILERFSAQQFPDLHSELNLSSLELGDSALYFCASSVWLLAGVPMQFFGPGTRLTVL.

This clone was seen a few times. The CDR3 DNA sequence: TGTGCCAGTAGGGACAGGGGGAAAAAGAGAAGTAACTATGGCTACACCTTC. This gives the protein CASRDRGKKRSNYGYTF. The V gene is TRBV19, the J gene TRBJ1-2, with 10 bases lining up with TRBD1. There are 17 residues in the CDR3. From germline, CDR1 is LNHDA and CDR2 SQIVND (reference sequence). The trim removed 6 bases at V and 1 base at J, leaving 11 bases unmatched.

The J gene is TRBJ1-2, the V gene TRBV29-1; perhaps TRBD1 as D (5 bases). V dropped 7 bases and J dropped 1 base, with 19 bases sitting between them. In germline, CDR1 is SQVTM, CDR2 ANQGSEA. The CDR3 covers 15 residues. In nucleotides, the CDR3 is TGCAGCGCTCGTGGGGCGGGACCGTATAACTATGGCTACACCTTC. The encoded protein is CSARGAGPYNYGYTF.

This clone was counted a few times. The chain employs TRBV27 and TRBJ1-2, with unresolved D. The CDR3 has 16 amino acids. Trimming removed 4 bases from V and 8 bases from J, with 23 bases in between. Germline loops: CDR1 MNHEY, CDR2 SMNVEV (reference sequence). The CDR3 loop is CASSSIPAAQSGGYTF. The CDR3 DNA is TGTGCCAGCAGTTCCATCCCGGCGGCCCAGTCGGGAGGCTACACCTTC.

This chain joins TRBV6-5 and TRBJ2-7; D not resolved. V gave up 2 bases and J gave up 3 bases, with 14 bases separating them. The CDR3 is 15 amino acids. Germline V CDR1 and CDR2: MNHEY, SVGAGI. The CDR3 DNA reads as TGTGCCAGCAGTTACCGCGAGTTGGCCCACTACGAGCAGTACTTC. Translating gives CASSYRELAHYEQYF.

This chain links TRBV9 with TRBJ2-3; D may match TRBD1 or TRBD2 (5 bases each). CDR1 SGDLS and CDR2 YYNGEE come from the germline V gene. The CDR3 totals 13 residues. The V and J ends lost 4 bases and 6 bases respectively, with 12 bases between them. This chain's CDR3 is CASSPSGRDTQYF. The DNA for the CDR3 is TGTGCCAGCAGCCCTTCGGGGCGGGATACGCAGTATTTT. Variable domain in full (rest from reference TRBV9 and TRBJ2-3): DSGVTQTPKHLITATGQRVTLRCSPRSGDLSVYWYQQSLDQGLQFLIQYYNGEERAKGNILERFSAQQFPDLHSELNLSSLELGDSALYFCASSPSGRDTQYFGPGTRLTVL.

The chain is built from TRBV14 and TRBJ2-5; D gene unclear. CDR1 and CDR2 (germline): SGHDN, FVKESK. With 5 bases removed from V and 7 bases from J, the gap between germline ends came to 17 bases. This CDR3 contains 14 residues. The DNA of the CDR3 is TGTGCCAGCAGCGCTGTGGAAGGAGTAGGGACCCAGTACTTC. The encoded protein is CASSAVEGVGTQYF.

This clone was observed a single time. The gene calls are TRBV7-9 and TRBJ1-1; D possibly corresponds to TRBD1 (5 bases). V lost 2 bases and J 0 bases, leaving 10 bases between the germline ends. Germline V gives CDR1 SEHNR, CDR2 FQNEAQ (reference sequence). The CDR3 covers 15 residues. The CDR3 protein is CASSLNSRVNTEAFF. The CDR3 DNA sequence: TGTGCCAGCAGCTTAAACTCCAGGGTGAACACTGAAGCTTTCTTT.

The chain is built from TRBV5-5 and TRBJ2-7; D is undetermined. Germline CDR1 and CDR2: SGHKS and YYEKEE (reference sequence). Trimming removed 1 base at V and 3 bases at J, with 8 bases between. The CDR3 extends over 13 amino acids. The CDR3 spells CASSLRPLYEQYF. In nucleotides, the CDR3 is TGTGCCAGCAGCTTGCGACCGCTCTACGAGCAGTACTTC.

The J gene is TRBJ2-7, the V gene TRBV30; D may match TRBD1 or TRBD2 (6 bases each). The CDR3 contains 14 residues. V lost 0 bases and J lost 4, with 13 bases in between. Germline V gene sequence: CDR1 GTSNPN, CDR2 SVGIG (reference sequence). CDR3 amino acids: CAWSVGGQGYEQYF. DNA of the CDR3: TGTGCCTGGAGTGTAGGAGGGCAGGGGTACGAGCAGTACTTC.

The chain carries TRBV18 and TRBJ2-1; D not resolved. This CDR3 spans 19 amino acids. V gave up 6 bases and J gave up 0 bases, with 24 bases separating them. Per the germline V gene, CDR1 is KGHSH and CDR2 is LQKENI. CDR3 nucleotide sequence: TGTGCCAGCTCCTCAAACCTCCCGAGCCCACAAGGCTCCTACAATGAGCAGTTCTTC. Translated, it gives CASSSNLPSPQGSYNEQFF.